These 27 T cell receptor beta chains share one sample of origin, sequenced in a study of technical replicates of blood from a few donors. Clones were sequenced by immunoSEQ multiplex PCR, and TCRdb holds only the in-frame ones, with some missing. This sample has around 63,000 clones, with roughly 98% found just once. Material for sequencing was T cells isolated from PBMCs. The origin of the receptors is a human donor in good health.

J is TRBJ2-7 and V is TRBV11-1, with a weak D call TRBD2 (5 bases). The CDR3 loop spans 14 amino acids. Trimming left V 2 bases short and J 4 bases short, with 12 bases between. Per the germline V gene, CDR1 is SGHAT and CDR2 is FQDESV (reference sequence). CDR3 bases: TGTGCCAGCAGCTTATATCGGGGAACATACGAGCAGTACTTC. Translation gives CASSLYRGTYEQYF.

This rearrangement joins TRBV15 to TRBJ1-5, with a possible D match to TRBD1 (6 bases). The CDR3 consists of 15 residues. Germline assignment: CDR1 LNHNV and CDR2 YYDKDF (reference sequence). The V end was cut by 4 bases, the J end by 4 bases, with 14 bases between. CDR3 in DNA: TGTGCCACCAGCAAAGGGGACATTCAAAATCAGCCCCAGCATTTT. Amino acid sequence: CATSKGDIQNQPQHF.

The chain couples TRBV6-6 to TRBJ2-7; 7 nucleotides agree with TRBD2. CDR1 and CDR2 from the germline V gene are MNHNY and SVGAGI (reference sequence). This CDR3 spans 15 amino acids. Trimming removed 0 bases from V and 2 bases from J; junction bases left unmatched: 4. CDR3 sequence: CASSYSTSSTYEQYF. The DNA of the CDR3 is TGTGCCAGCAGTTACTCGACTAGCAGTACCTACGAGCAGTACTTC.

The V call is TRBV7-9, the J call TRBJ2-7, with 7 bases matching TRBD2. Germline CDR1 is SEHNR and CDR2 is FQNEAQ (reference sequence). V dropped 0 bases and J dropped 2; count of bases not matched to a gene: 7. CDR3 size: 16 residues. The CDR3: CASSLAGGPQTYEQYF. The CDR3 DNA reads TGTGCCAGCAGCTTAGCGGGAGGGCCTCAGACCTACGAGCAGTACTTC.

CDR3 bases: TGTGCCAGCGGACAGGGGATGGGGGATCAGCCCCAGCATTTT. Translating gives CASGQGMGDQPQHF. The chain carries TRBV7-9 and TRBJ1-5; 9 nucleotides line up with TRBD1. The germline CDR1 and CDR2 sequences are SEHNR and FQNEAQ (reference sequence). The length of the CDR3 is 14 residues. The junction had 7 bases not matched to a gene; V was cut back by 8 bases and J by 5 bases. The variable domain in full, with the rest retrieved from reference TRBV7-9 and TRBJ1-5, is DTGVSQNPRHKITKRGQNVTFRCDPISEHNRLYWYRQTLGQGPEFLTYFQNEAQLEKSRLLSDRFSAERPKGSFSTLEIQRTEQGDSAMYLCASGQGMGDQPQHFGDGTRLSIL.

The V call is TRBV6-1, the J call TRBJ1-1, with a tentative D call TRBD1 (6 bases). Trimming took off 8 bases at V and 2 bases at J, with 12 bases between the two ends. This CDR3 region has 13 residues. The germline V gene has CDR1 MNHNS and CDR2 SASEGT. The CDR3 region has the DNA TGTGCCAGCGTAGGACAGACCAACACTGAAGCTTTCTTT. This encodes CASVGQTNTEAFF.

The chain uses TRBV18 and TRBJ1-1; possibly TRBD1 for D (6 bases). V gave up 3 bases and J gave up 0 bases, with 14 bases separating them. Germline V gene data show CDR1 as KGHSH and CDR2 as LQKENI. The length of the CDR3 is 16 residues. The CDR3 here is CASSPGTREMNTEAFF. The CDR3 nucleotides read TGTGCCAGCTCACCGGGGACACGAGAAATGAACACTGAAGCTTTCTTT.

The chain joins TRBV9 to TRBJ2-7, with TRBD2 matching 9 bases. CDR3 length: 16 amino acids. J gave up 2 bases and V 1 base, and 7 bases lay outside the gene matches. The germline V gene has CDR1 SGDLS and CDR2 YYNGEE. The CDR3 here is CASSVRAGGPPYEQYF. CDR3 DNA sequence: TGTGCCAGCAGCGTACGAGCGGGAGGCCCCCCCTACGAGCAGTACTTC.

The rearrangement joins TRBV5-4 to TRBJ1-2, with 7 bases that match TRBD1. Germline V gene data show CDR1 as SGHNT and CDR2 as YYREEE (reference sequence). After removal of 4 bases from V and 6 bases from J, the junction contained 9 bases not matched to a gene. This CDR3 is built from 14 residues. The CDR3 bases are TGTGCCAGCAGCCGAACAGGGGCCCAGGATGGCTACACCTTC. Its translation: CASSRTGAQDGYTF.

The rearrangement links TRBV2 to TRBJ1-2, with TRBD1 matching over 8 bases. CDR1 is SNHLY, CDR2 FYNNEI, per germline. This CDR3 comprises 14 residues. Trimming at V came to 5 bases and at J to 8 bases, leaving 10 bases not matched to a gene. DNA for the CDR3: TGTGCCAGCAGTTTAGAACGCAGGGGGCAAGGCTACACCTTC. Translation: CASSLERRGQGYTF.

The chain couples TRBV4-1 to TRBJ2-7; 9 bases fit TRBD1. V dropped 4 bases and J dropped 5; count of bases not matched to a gene: 9. The length of the CDR3 is 15 residues. Germline assignment: CDR1 MGHRA and CDR2 YSYEKL. CDR3 in amino acids: CASSPREDRGHEQYF. The CDR3 coding sequence is TGCGCCAGCAGCCCCAGGGAGGACAGGGGACACGAGCAGTACTTC.

The CDR3 sequence: CASSLEAGGFGYTF. The CDR3 region has the DNA TGTGCCAGCAGCTTAGAGGCAGGGGGCTTTGGCTACACCTTC. The chain combines TRBV11-2 with TRBJ1-2, with 8 bases that match TRBD1. Germline V gene lookup returns CDR1 SGHAT and CDR2 FQNNGV. The V gene end was trimmed by 0 bases and the J gene end by 7 bases; junction bases not matched to a gene: 4. There are 14 residues in the CDR3.

The chain employs TRBV10-1 and TRBJ1-3; D is ambiguous. CDR3 length: 13 amino acids. V was trimmed by 6 bases and J by 1 base, leaving 7 bases between them. Germline V lookup: CDR1 WNHNN, CDR2 SYGVQD (reference sequence). CDR3 region: CASRAGSGNTIYF. CDR3 bases: TGCGCCAGCAGAGCCGGTTCTGGAAACACCATATATTTT.

The J gene is TRBJ2-2, the V gene TRBV7-8, with unresolved D. The CDR3 totals 16 residues. Germline CDR1 reads SGHVS; CDR2 reads FQNEAQ. V lost 5 bases to trimming and J lost 0 bases, with 13 bases between them. CDR3 bases: TGTGCCAGCAGCCCTAGGTCCAGAGCGAACACCGGGGAGCTGTTTTTT. As protein: CASSPRSRANTGELFF.

This chain links TRBV11-2 with TRBJ2-7; D is perhaps TRBD2 (5 bases). The V and J ends lost 2 bases and 0 bases respectively, with 14 bases between them. CDR3 length: 16 residues. The germline gives CDR1 SGHAT, CDR2 FQNNGV. CDR3: CASSLTLAGSSYEQYF. In DNA form, the CDR3 reads TGTGCCAGCAGCTTAACCCTCGCGGGTAGCTCCTACGAGCAGTACTTC.

The rearrangement links TRBV5-6 to TRBJ2-3; TRBD2 might be the D (6 bases). The V end lost 1 base, the J end lost 9 bases, and 6 bases lay between the germline ends. The CDR3 consists of 11 residues. Germline V gene sequence: CDR1 SGHDT, CDR2 YYEEEE. CDR3 coding DNA: TGTGCCAGCAGCTTGACTAGCACGCAGTATTTT. This codes for CASSLTSTQYF. The complete variable domain, with remaining parts taken from reference TRBV5-6 and TRBJ2-3, reads DAGVTQSPTHLIKTRGQQVTLRCSPKSGHDTVSWYQQALGQGPQFIFQYYEEEERQRGNFPDRFSGHQFPNYSSELNVNALLLGDSALYLCASSLTSTQYFGPGTRLTVL.

The count of this clone is one. The gene calls are TRBV29-1 and TRBJ1-1; the D is unclear. This CDR3 region has 16 residues. Germline loops: CDR1 SQVTM, CDR2 ANQGSEA. Trimming removed 6 bases from V and 0 bases from J, with 20 bases in between. The CDR3 reads CSVVIIGRKLNTEAFF. DNA of the CDR3: TGCAGCGTCGTTATAATCGGGAGGAAACTGAACACTGAAGCTTTCTTT.

V is TRBV5-1 and J is TRBJ1-2; no reliable D call. The CDR3 runs to 13 residues. V lost 1 base and J lost 1, with 5 bases in between. Germline CDR1 and CDR2: SGHRS and YFSETQ. The CDR3 is CASSLTNNYGYTF. CDR3 DNA sequence: TGCGCCAGCAGCTTGACAAATAACTATGGCTACACCTTC.

V is TRBV2 and J is TRBJ2-3; D ambiguous. The V and J ends lost 10 bases and 0 bases respectively, with 11 bases between them. This CDR3 region has 13 residues. Germline V gene sequence: CDR1 SNHLY, CDR2 FYNNEI. CDR3 sequence: CANPGNSTDTQYF. In DNA, the CDR3 is TGTGCCAACCCGGGTAATAGCACAGATACGCAGTATTTT. The variable domain in full, with the rest retrieved from reference TRBV2 and TRBJ2-3, is EPEVTQTPSHQVTQMGQEVILRCVPISNHLYFYWYRQILGQKVEFLVSFYNNEISEKSEIFDDQFSVERPDGSNFTLKIRSTKLEDSAMYFCANPGNSTDTQYFGPGTRLTVL.

The J gene is TRBJ1-1, the V gene TRBV29-1; D is possibly TRBD1 (5 bases). Germline CDR1 is SQVTM and CDR2 is ANQGSEA. Trimming pared 3 bases from V and 4 bases from J, leaving 12 bases between. The CDR3 is 13 residues long. The DNA for the CDR3 is TGCAGCGTTGAGACAGCTACGAGCACTGAAGCTTTCTTT. It is translated as CSVETATSTEAFF.

The V gene is TRBV6-1, the J gene TRBJ2-7; possibly TRBD2 for D (5 bases). CDR3 size: 15 residues. Per germline, CDR1 MNHNS and CDR2 SASEGT. V was shortened by 11 bases and J by 4 bases, with 24 bases between the two germline ends. CDR3 residues: CASGTPVLGDYEQYF. The CDR3 DNA reads as TGTGCCTCCGGCACCCCCGTACTAGGAGATTACGAGCAGTACTTC.

The CDR3 spells CASSSRASGRAETQYF. In nucleotides, the CDR3 is TGTGCCAGCAGTTCCCGGGCTAGCGGGAGGGCTGAGACCCAGTACTTC. The chain uses TRBV6-5 and TRBJ2-5; 12 nucleotides line up with TRBD2. The germline V gene encodes CDR1 MNHEY and CDR2 SVGAGI. The trim removed 4 bases at V and 5 bases at J, leaving 8 bases unmatched. The CDR3 runs 16 residues.

This chain joins TRBV10-3 and TRBJ2-6, with D unresolved. This CDR3 spans 15 amino acids. V was pared by 0 bases and J by 0 bases, with 3 bases between. The V gene's germline CDR1 is ENHRY and CDR2 SYGVKD. CDR3 loop: CAISESASGANVLTF. The CDR3 DNA reads TGTGCCATCAGTGAGTCGGCCTCTGGGGCCAACGTCCTGACTTTC.

This clone is a singleton in its sample. The chain employs TRBV19 and TRBJ1-5; D may be TRBD1 (5 bases). V lost 7 bases and J lost 4, with 14 bases in between. This CDR3 is 14 amino acids long. CDR1 LNHDA and CDR2 SQIVND come from the germline V gene (reference sequence). As DNA, the CDR3 is TGTGCCAGTACCACCGGGGGGGGGAATCAGCCCCAGCATTTT. Residues: CASTTGGGNQPQHF.

This chain connects TRBV28 to TRBJ1-1, with 7 bases identical to TRBD1. The CDR3 covers 15 residues. V dropped 6 bases and J dropped 0; count of bases not matched to a gene: 7. Germline V gene sequence: CDR1 MDHEN, CDR2 SYDVKM. The CDR3, as DNA: TGTGCCAGCAGGACCACAGGGGATGTGAACACTGAAGCTTTCTTT. Its translation: CASRTTGDVNTEAFF. The variable domain in full, with the rest retrieved from reference TRBV28 and TRBJ1-1, is DVKVTQSSRYLVKRTGEKVFLECVQDMDHENMFWYRQDPGLGLRLIYFSYDVKMKEKGDIPEGYSVSREKKERFSLILESASTNQTSMYLCASRTTGDVNTEAFFGQGTRLTVV.

The V and J genes are TRBV30 and TRBJ1-2; D unresolved. The CDR3 spans 15 residues. Trimming stripped 3 bases from V and 1 base from J, with 15 bases between. The germline V gene encodes CDR1 GTSNPN and CDR2 SVGIG (reference sequence). The CDR3 sequence is CAWRLGPIVNYGYTF. CDR3 coding DNA: TGTGCCTGGAGACTAGGACCGATTGTTAACTATGGCTACACCTTC.

The chain links TRBV10-1 to TRBJ2-7; weak D call: TRBD2 (5 bases). CDR1 and CDR2 (germline): WNHNN, SYGVQD (reference sequence). The CDR3 sequence is 14 residues long. V lost 0 bases, J lost 6 bases, and 12 bases lay in between. CDR3 bases: TGCGCCAGCAGTGAGTCCCCCCGGGGTGCCGAGCAGTACTTC. Translation: CASSESPRGAEQYF.